The 29 T cell receptor beta chains presented below share a single source sample, sequenced in a study of shared clonotypes between healthy human individuals. Method: immunoSEQ multiplex PCR; TCRdb's copy keeps in-frame clones and lacks some. Of about 2 million clones listed, over 85% are singletons. Naive CD8 cells lacked CD45RO, underwent positive selection for CCR7 and left out terminally differentiated effector memory CD45RA+ cells. Sequencing was done on a sample of naive CD8+ T cells sorted from blood. The receptors shown here come from a man in his late teens or twenties in good health.

With respect to this clone: The sample contains more than one DNA sequence encoding this CDR3. The J gene is TRBJ1-2, the V gene TRBV27; possibly TRBD1 for D (5 bases). The CDR3 covers 16 residues. The germline V gene has CDR1 MNHEY and CDR2 SMNVEV (reference sequence). Trimming took 5 bases from V and 0 from J, leaving 16 bases between them. The CDR3 protein is CASSPSQGEANYGYTF. The CDR3 DNA sequence: TGTGCCAGCAGTCCAAGTCAGGGAGAAGCTAACTATGGCTACACCTTC.

The chain carries TRBV9 and TRBJ1-6; 7 positions match TRBD1. CDR1 and CDR2 (germline): SGDLS, YYNGEE. After removal of 0 bases from V and 6 bases from J, the junction contained 3 bases not matched to a gene. The CDR3 is 15 residues long. CDR3 protein: CASSVGGGGNSPLHF. The DNA for the CDR3 is TGTGCCAGCAGCGTAGGAGGGGGCGGTAATTCACCCCTCCACTTT.

The gene calls are TRBV7-2 and TRBJ1-1; weak D call: TRBD1 (5 bases). The V gene's germline CDR1 is SGHTA and CDR2 FQGNSA. V dropped 2 bases and J dropped 8 bases, with 9 bases sitting between them. CDR3 length: 12 residues. CDR3 coding DNA: TGTGCCAGCAGCTTACAGGGAGCGGAAGCTTTCTTT. Amino acids: CASSLQGAEAFF.

The V gene is TRBV6-5, the J gene TRBJ2-5; possible D gene TRBD1, 6 bases. This CDR3 region has 15 residues. Germline-derived CDR1 and CDR2 are MNHEY and SVGAGI. The germline V and J ends were trimmed by 2 bases and 4 bases, with 14 bases remaining between them. Here the CDR3 DNA reads TGTGCCAGCAGTTACAAGGCAGGGGTACGAGAGACCCAGTACTTC. This gives the protein CASSYKAGVRETQYF.

The chain employs TRBV10-3 and TRBJ2-7, with 11 bases identical to TRBD2. The CDR3 totals 13 residues. With V trimmed by 10 bases and J by 1 base, 3 bases remained unmatched. The germline V gene has CDR1 ENHRY and CDR2 SYGVKD. The CDR3 here is CATLAGGSYEQYF. The DNA for the CDR3 is TGTGCCACCCTAGCGGGGGGTTCCTACGAGCAGTACTTC.

V usage is TRBV10-3 and J usage is TRBJ1-2; D remains unclear. Germline CDR1 is ENHRY and CDR2 is SYGVKD. The germline V and J ends were trimmed by 0 bases and 1 base, with 12 bases remaining between them. The CDR3 loop spans 16 amino acids. The CDR3 loop reads CAISESVVTDNYGYTF. The CDR3 nucleotides read TGTGCCATCAGTGAGTCGGTTGTCACCGATAACTATGGCTACACCTTC.

This clone was observed a few times. V and J are TRBV27 and TRBJ1-5; TRBD1 agrees at 7 bases. The germline V gene has CDR1 MNHEY and CDR2 SMNVEV (reference sequence). V shed 4 bases, J shed 8 bases, and the junction held 8 bases outside the gene matches. The CDR3 runs to 14 residues. CDR3 DNA sequence: TGTGCCAGCAGTTCCCTACAGGGGCACGAGCCCCAGCATTTT. This sequence encodes CASSSLQGHEPQHF.

The chain links TRBV7-9 to TRBJ1-2; 8 bases align to TRBD1. From germline, CDR1 is SEHNR and CDR2 FQNEAQ (reference sequence). The trim removed 4 bases at V and 0 bases at J, leaving 7 bases unmatched. This CDR3 is built from 16 residues. CDR3 sequence: CASSSGTGEANYGYTF. CDR3 sequence (DNA): TGTGCCAGCAGCTCAGGGACAGGTGAAGCTAACTATGGCTACACCTTC. Combining the CDR3 with reference TRBV7-9 and TRBJ1-2 gives the whole variable domain DTGVSQNPRHKITKRGQNVTFRCDPISEHNRLYWYRQTLGQGPEFLTYFQNEAQLEKSRLLSDRFSAERPKGSFSTLEIQRTEQGDSAMYLCASSSGTGEANYGYTFGSGTRLTVV.

The chain couples TRBV4-3 to TRBJ2-1; 8 nucleotides align to TRBD2. The germline gives CDR1 LGHNA, CDR2 YSLEER. With 0 bases clipped from V and 6 bases from J, the junction kept 7 bases outside the gene matches. This CDR3 spans 16 amino acids. The CDR3 region is CASSQDTGGVGNEQFF. The CDR3 nucleotides read TGCGCCAGCAGCCAAGATACGGGAGGGGTGGGCAATGAGCAGTTCTTC.

Regarding this clone: This same CDR3 is encoded by further DNA sequences in the sample. This chain joins TRBV6-5 and TRBJ2-5, with D perhaps matching TRBD1 (6 bases). With 2 bases removed from V and 3 bases from J, the gap between germline ends came to 10 bases. In germline, CDR1 is MNHEY, CDR2 SVGAGI. The CDR3 spans 14 residues. The CDR3 protein is CASSYGAGEETQYF. The CDR3 DNA sequence: TGTGCCAGCAGTTACGGTGCAGGGGAAGAGACCCAGTACTTC.

The V and J genes are TRBV10-1 and TRBJ2-1; D might be TRBD2 (6 bases). Trimming took off 0 bases at V and 6 bases at J, with 15 bases between the two ends. Germline lookup yields CDR1 WNHNN and CDR2 SYGVQD (reference sequence). This CDR3 has 16 amino acids. The CDR3 spells CASSESGGPLGNEQFF. As DNA, the CDR3 is TGCGCCAGCAGTGAGTCGGGAGGCCCTCTGGGCAATGAGCAGTTCTTC.

V usage is TRBV7-6 and J usage is TRBJ2-2; 7 bases line up with TRBD1. V was pared by 3 bases and J by 3 bases, with 13 bases of the junction left unmatched. This CDR3 region has 18 residues. Germline values: CDR1 SGHVS, CDR2 FNYEAQ. The DNA for the CDR3 is TGTGCCAGCAGCTTTCGGGACAGCCTCCCCATGGACACCGGGGAGCTGTTTTTT. Translating it yields CASSFRDSLPMDTGELFF.

This chain uses TRBV14 with TRBJ2-3; maybe TRBD2 (6 bases). This CDR3 spans 16 amino acids. Trimming cost V 1 base and J 3 bases, with 14 bases left between them. Germline-derived CDR1 and CDR2 are SGHDN and FVKESK. CDR3 coding DNA: TGTGCCAGCAGCCAAGTACCGGGAGCTACGACAGATACGCAGTATTTT. As protein: CASSQVPGATTDTQYF. The full variable domain, completed using reference TRBV14 and TRBJ2-3, is EAGVTQFPSHSVIEKGQTVTLRCDPISGHDNLYWYRRVMGKEIKFLLHFVKESKQDESGMPNNRFLAERTGGTYSTLKVQPAELEDSGVYFCASSQVPGATTDTQYFGPGTRLTVL.

V usage is TRBV28 and J usage is TRBJ1-5; no definite D call. There are 20 residues in the CDR3. Trimming pared 2 bases from V and 4 bases from J, leaving 27 bases between. The germline V gene has CDR1 MDHEN and CDR2 SYDVKM. The CDR3 loop is CASSLPMSPVVGPSNQPQHF. The CDR3 DNA is TGTGCCAGCAGTTTACCCATGTCCCCGGTGGTCGGGCCATCGAATCAGCCCCAGCATTTT. Based on the CDR3 plus reference TRBV28 and TRBJ1-5, the full variable domain is DVKVTQSSRYLVKRTGEKVFLECVQDMDHENMFWYRQDPGLGLRLIYFSYDVKMKEKGDIPEGYSVSREKKERFSLILESASTNQTSMYLCASSLPMSPVVGPSNQPQHFGDGTRLSIL.

The chain carries TRBV7-3 and TRBJ1-2; unclear D gene. CDR3 length: 9 residues. Trimming removed 9 bases at V and 6 bases at J, with 5 bases between. Germline V gene sequence: CDR1 SGHTA, CDR2 FQGTGA. DNA of the CDR3: TGTGCCAGTCCGAATGGCTACACCTTC. Its protein product is CASPNGYTF.

The CDR3 DNA is TGTGCCAGCAGCTCGGGACTAGCGGATCCCTACAATGAGCAGTTCTTC. It translates to CASSSGLADPYNEQFF. V gene TRBV7-6 combines with J gene TRBJ2-1; 11 positions match TRBD2. The CDR3 length is 16 residues. CDR1 and CDR2 (germline): SGHVS, FNYEAQ. Germline trimming cut 4 bases from V and 2 bases from J; bases unmatched to any gene: 4.

V is TRBV5-6 and J is TRBJ2-5, with D perhaps TRBD1 or TRBD2 (5 bases each). The CDR3 spans 15 residues. The V end lost 4 bases, the J end lost 5 bases, and 18 bases lay between the germline ends. Germline CDR1 SGHDT, CDR2 YYEEEE. CDR3 amino acids: CASSALVWGYETQYF. The CDR3 bases are TGTGCCAGCAGCGCACTAGTATGGGGCTATGAGACCCAGTACTTC.

This clone was picked up a small number of times. The CDR3 nucleotides read TGTGCCATCTTGCAGCGGGGCACAGATACGCAGTATTTT. The encoded protein is CAILQRGTDTQYF. The rearrangement joins TRBV10-3 to TRBJ2-3; D possibly corresponds to TRBD2 (6 bases). This CDR3 contains 13 residues. The V end was cut by 8 bases, the J end by 1 base, with 10 bases between. Germline CDR1 reads ENHRY; CDR2 reads SYGVKD.

This chain links TRBV6-5 with TRBJ1-2; 7 nucleotides align to TRBD1. This CDR3 is 13 amino acids long. V shed 5 bases, J shed 3 bases, and the junction held 3 bases outside the gene matches. Germline CDR1 reads MNHEY; CDR2 reads SVGAGI. CDR3 sequence (DNA): TGTGCCAGCAGTCAGGGGGAGGACTATGGCTACACCTTC. Encoded protein: CASSQGEDYGYTF.

The chain recombines TRBV2 with TRBJ1-1; possible D gene TRBD1, 5 bases. V was cut by 6 bases and J by 4 bases, with 15 bases left in between. Germline V gene data show CDR1 as SNHLY and CDR2 as FYNNEI. The CDR3 length is 14 residues. CDR3 region: CASRTQDMGTEAFF. The CDR3 nucleotides read TGTGCCAGCAGGACACAGGACATGGGCACTGAAGCTTTCTTT.

This sequence joins TRBV27 and TRBJ2-7; D uncertain. Germline loops: CDR1 MNHEY, CDR2 SMNVEV (reference sequence). This CDR3 has 12 residues. The V gene lost 3 bases and the J gene lost 7 bases, with 10 bases spanning the gap. Here the CDR3 DNA reads TGTGCCAGCAGTTTGGGTCTAGAGGAGCAGTACTTC. This translates into CASSLGLEEQYF.

The CDR3 coding sequence is TGCAGCGTTGAAGATAATCACGGGGAGCTGTTTTTT. Amino acid sequence: CSVEDNHGELFF. This chain links TRBV29-1 with TRBJ2-2, with D hard to call. The germline CDR1 and CDR2 sequences are SQVTM and ANQGSEA. V lost 0 bases to trimming and J lost 7 bases, with 6 bases between them. The CDR3 is 12 residues long.

The V gene is TRBV28, the J gene TRBJ2-7; no firm D call. In germline, CDR1 is MDHEN, CDR2 SYDVKM. The V end was cut by 5 bases, the J end by 3 bases, with 11 bases between. The CDR3 has 13 amino acids. CDR3 amino acids: CASSPTNFYEQYF. As DNA, the CDR3 is TGTGCCAGCAGTCCGACAAATTTCTACGAGCAGTACTTC.

The chain employs TRBV4-1 and TRBJ1-2; D possibly corresponds to TRBD1 (5 bases). The CDR3 spans 16 residues. Trimming pared 0 bases from V and 1 base from J, leaving 12 bases between. CDR1 MGHRA and CDR2 YSYEKL come from the germline V gene. The CDR3 region is CASSQDAGSSNYGYTF. The CDR3 nucleotides are TGCGCCAGCAGCCAAGATGCAGGGAGCAGTAACTATGGCTACACCTTC.

The chain joins TRBV5-4 to TRBJ2-7; D is unclear. This CDR3 has 16 amino acids. The V and J ends lost 4 bases and 0 bases respectively, with 17 bases between them. Germline V lookup: CDR1 SGHNT, CDR2 YYREEE (reference sequence). The CDR3 DNA follows: TGTGCCAGCAGCGCGATGGGCGGAACCGCCTCCTACGAGCAGTACTTC. This gives the protein CASSAMGGTASYEQYF.

This sequence joins TRBV9 and TRBJ2-1; perhaps TRBD2 as D (6 bases). CDR1 and CDR2 from the germline V gene are SGDLS and YYNGEE. This CDR3 is built from 12 residues. Trimming took 4 bases from V and 9 from J, leaving 11 bases between them. CDR3 sequence reads: CASSREAAEQFF. The CDR3, as DNA: TGTGCCAGCAGCAGGGAGGCCGCTGAGCAGTTCTTC.

The chain is built from TRBV2 and TRBJ1-1; D is uncertain. Trimming removed 3 bases from V and 0 bases from J, with 11 bases in between. Per germline, CDR1 SNHLY and CDR2 FYNNEI. The CDR3 has 15 residues. This CDR3 is CASSELTGMNTEAFF. The CDR3 coding sequence is TGTGCCAGCAGTGAGTTGACGGGCATGAACACTGAAGCTTTCTTT. The full variable domain, in which reference TRBV2 and TRBJ1-1 provide the parts outside the CDR3, is EPEVTQTPSHQVTQMGQEVILRCVPISNHLYFYWYRQILGQKVEFLVSFYNNEISEKSEIFDDQFSVERPDGSNFTLKIRSTKLEDSAMYFCASSELTGMNTEAFFGQGTRLTVV.

This chain links TRBV10-2 with TRBJ2-7, with a possible D match to TRBD2 (6 bases). Germline V gene sequence: CDR1 WSHSY, CDR2 SAAADI. The germline V and J ends were trimmed by 8 bases and 2 bases, with 22 bases remaining between them. CDR3 size: 16 residues. CDR3 DNA: TGCGCCAGCGGACGGTCGGGGGTGTTGGGAGCCTACGAGCAGTACTTC. Residues: CASGRSGVLGAYEQYF.

The V and J genes are TRBV29-1 and TRBJ1-1; tentative D call: TRBD1 (5 bases). The CDR3 is made up of 14 amino acids. Trimming shortened V by 8 bases and J by 3 bases, and 19 bases separated the two germline ends. CDR1 and CDR2 (germline): SQVTM, ANQGSEA. As DNA, the CDR3 is TGCAGCACACTTGGGGCGAGGGAATACACTGAAGCTTTCTTT. Protein sequence: CSTLGAREYTEAFF.